Presented here are 23 T cell receptor beta chains from one specimen sequenced in a study of beta chain features in type 1 diabetes. Study observations and caveats: Shorter TCRB CDR3s, moderately but significantly so, marked every one of the four CD4+ subsets in Type 1 diabetes patients.

Sequencing targeted expressed TCRB transcripts, as all isolated RNA had been reverse transcribed. Some clones are missing from TCRdb's copy, which holds only in-frame ones; the method was immunoSEQ multiplex PCR. The sample lists 300,000 or so clones; 7% to 10% were seen once. No antigen is known for these receptors. Sequenced input: central memory CD4+ T cells from blood. These receptors all come from a man under 40 with type 1 diabetes.

The chain links TRBV29-1 to TRBJ1-1; weak D call: TRBD1 (5 bases). The germline gives CDR1 SQVTM, CDR2 ANQGSEA. The CDR3 length is 12 residues. Trimming left V 4 bases short and J 1 base short, with 7 bases between. The CDR3 spells CSVGQSNTEAFF. The CDR3 DNA follows: TGCAGCGTTGGACAGTCGAACACTGAAGCTTTCTTT.

V and J are TRBV6-5 and TRBJ2-3; D is ambiguous. The CDR3 consists of 13 residues. Between the trimmed V and J ends, which lost 2 bases and 4 bases, there was a span of 7 bases. Germline CDR1 and CDR2: MNHEY and SVGAGI. The CDR3: CASSYNRADTQYF. CDR3 bases: TGTGCCAGCAGTTACAACCGGGCAGATACGCAGTATTTT.

This clone was seen many times. The CDR3 reads CASSPGRLTDTQYF. In DNA form, the CDR3 reads TGTGCCAGCAGCCCGGGACGCCTTACAGATACGCAGTATTTT. The chain joins TRBV11-2 to TRBJ2-3, with D perhaps matching TRBD1 or TRBD2 (5 bases each). With 5 bases removed from V and 3 bases from J, the gap between germline ends came to 12 bases. Germline V gives CDR1 SGHAT, CDR2 FQNNGV. This CDR3 has 14 residues.

The CDR3 DNA reads as TGTGCCAGCAGCTTAGCTGGGACAGCGCTCTACGAGCAGTACTTC. Its protein product is CASSLAGTALYEQYF. The chain recombines TRBV7-8 with TRBJ2-7; 7 bases fit TRBD1. J gave up 3 bases and V 0 bases, and 5 bases lay outside the gene matches. This CDR3 is 15 amino acids long. Germline assignment: CDR1 SGHVS and CDR2 FQNEAQ.

This clone was counted only a few times. The chain joins TRBV7-9 to TRBJ1-1; TRBD1 matches at 9 bases. There are 16 residues in the CDR3. CDR1 and CDR2 from the germline V gene are SEHNR and FQNEAQ (reference sequence). Germline trimming cut 1 base from V and 1 base from J; bases unmatched to any gene: 4. The CDR3 bases are TGTGCCAGCAGCTTAGAGCCGGGACAGGGGAACACTGAAGCTTTCTTT. It translates to CASSLEPGQGNTEAFF.

This clone was detected a few times. DNA for the CDR3: TGTGCCAGCAGCTTCCCGGGTCAGCCCCAGCATTTT. Protein sequence: CASSFPGQPQHF. This rearrangement joins TRBV7-2 to TRBJ1-5; D ambiguous. Trimming pared 3 bases from V and 6 bases from J, leaving 6 bases between. Germline V gene sequence: CDR1 SGHTA, CDR2 FQGNSA. The CDR3 covers 12 residues.

This clone was seen more than once but under ten times. In DNA, the CDR3 is TGTGCCATCACCCCCGGGGCTCAACATTATGGCTACACCTTC. It codes for CAITPGAQHYGYTF. The chain couples TRBV10-3 to TRBJ1-2; D may be TRBD1 (5 bases). The CDR3 runs 14 residues. Looked up from germline, CDR1 is ENHRY and CDR2 is SYGVKD. Trimming pared 7 bases from V and 5 bases from J, leaving 17 bases between.

The V gene is TRBV28, the J gene TRBJ1-1; 8 bases are shared with TRBD1. The germline V gene has CDR1 MDHEN and CDR2 SYDVKM. This CDR3 is built from 15 residues. V shed 4 bases, J shed 6 bases, and the junction held 10 bases outside the gene matches. CDR3: CASSSPQDRGAEAFF. The CDR3 DNA reads as TGTGCCAGCAGTTCCCCGCAAGACAGGGGCGCTGAAGCTTTCTTT.

In its sample, this clone was seen a few times. The gene calls are TRBV6-6 and TRBJ1-4; maybe TRBD1 (6 bases). The germline V gene encodes CDR1 MNHNY and CDR2 SVGAGI (reference sequence). The CDR3 loop spans 15 amino acids. V was shortened by 4 bases and J by 1 base, with 10 bases between the two germline ends. The CDR3 is CASSSGQKTNEKLFF. For the CDR3, the DNA is TGTGCCAGCAGTTCCGGACAGAAAACTAATGAAAAACTGTTTTTT.

This clone has only a few counts. The chain joins TRBV9 to TRBJ2-2, with D perhaps matching TRBD1 (5 bases). The CDR3 loop spans 16 amino acids. V lost 2 bases and J 0 bases, leaving 11 bases between the germline ends. Germline V gene lookup returns CDR1 SGDLS and CDR2 YYNGEE. The CDR3, as DNA: TGTGCCAGCAGCGTTTCCCCAGGGACGAACACCGGGGAGCTGTTTTTT. It yields the protein CASSVSPGTNTGELFF.

V and J are TRBV2 and TRBJ2-3; unclear D gene. Germline lookup yields CDR1 SNHLY and CDR2 FYNNEI. The CDR3 contains 10 residues. Trimming took 11 bases from V and 4 from J, leaving 7 bases between them. The CDR3 sequence is CAGRSDTQYF. Here the CDR3 DNA reads TGTGCCGGCCGGTCAGATACGCAGTATTTT. The entire variable domain, with the rest obtained from reference TRBV2 and TRBJ2-3, is as follows: EPEVTQTPSHQVTQMGQEVILRCVPISNHLYFYWYRQILGQKVEFLVSFYNNEISEKSEIFDDQFSVERPDGSNFTLKIRSTKLEDSAMYFCAGRSDTQYFGPGTRLTVL.

This clone was recorded a few times. V and J are TRBV6-6 and TRBJ2-5, with D possibly TRBD2 on 6 matching bases. CDR1 and CDR2 (germline): MNHNY, SVGAGI (reference sequence). The CDR3 consists of 14 residues. V was clipped by 2 bases and J by 2 bases, with 9 bases between them. CDR3 DNA: TGTGCCAGCAGTTACCCCGCGGGGCAAGAGACCCAGTACTTC. Translating gives CASSYPAGQETQYF.

The sample holds a few counts of this clone. V usage is TRBV10-3 and J usage is TRBJ2-3; 8 bases align to TRBD1. Germline V lookup: CDR1 ENHRY, CDR2 SYGVKD. The CDR3 contains 14 residues. Trimming removed 6 bases from V and 5 bases from J; junction bases left unmatched: 7. The chain's CDR3 is CAISPGQAQDTQYF. The CDR3 nucleotides are TGTGCCATCAGCCCGGGACAGGCTCAAGATACGCAGTATTTT.

Worth noting for this clone: Other DNA sequences from this sample encode an identical CDR3 as well. J is TRBJ1-3 and V is TRBV6-5, with TRBD1 identical over 8 bases. The V gene end was trimmed by 2 bases and the J gene end by 7 bases; junction bases not matched to a gene: 1. CDR1 and CDR2 (germline): MNHEY, SVGAGI. There are 13 residues in the CDR3. CDR3 loop: CASSYRTGNTIYF. As DNA, the CDR3 is TGTGCCAGCAGTTACAGGACAGGGAACACCATATATTTT.

In its sample, this clone was seen a few times. This chain links TRBV16 with TRBJ2-6; D might be TRBD2 (5 bases). Germline values: CDR1 KGHSY, CDR2 FQNENV. This CDR3 spans 15 amino acids. V was pared by 2 bases and J by 2 bases, with 7 bases between. CDR3 bases: TGTGCCAGCAGCCAACGGGAAGCTGGGGCCAACGTCCTGACTTTC. It translates to CASSQREAGANVLTF.

The chain recombines TRBV5-1 with TRBJ2-2, with D unclear. This CDR3 spans 13 amino acids. CDR1 and CDR2 (germline): SGHRS, YFSETQ. Trimming cost V 0 bases and J 4 bases, with 4 bases left between them. This CDR3 reads CASSLGSTGELFF. CDR3 DNA sequence: TGCGCCAGCAGCTTGGGGTCCACCGGGGAGCTGTTTTTT.

This chain uses TRBV2 with TRBJ1-3, with D possibly TRBD1 on 5 matching bases. The CDR3 sequence is 14 residues long. With 7 bases removed from V and 1 base from J, the gap between germline ends came to 11 bases. From germline, CDR1 is SNHLY and CDR2 FYNNEI. CDR3 protein: CASNPTASGNTIYF. In DNA, the CDR3 is TGTGCCAGCAACCCGACAGCATCTGGAAACACCATATATTTT.

This chain joins TRBV11-2 and TRBJ2-1; TRBD2 aligns across 7 bases. The J segment lost 0 bases and the V segment lost 1 base, leaving 0 bases of the junction unmatched. From germline, CDR1 is SGHAT and CDR2 FQNNGV. CDR3 length equals 15 residues. This chain's CDR3 is CASSLGTSSYNEQFF. The CDR3 nucleotides read TGTGCCAGCAGCTTAGGGACTAGCTCCTACAATGAGCAGTTCTTC.

This clone was seen a few times. This chain uses TRBV28 with TRBJ2-3; maybe TRBD2 (6 bases). Germline-derived CDR1 and CDR2 are MDHEN and SYDVKM. Trimming took off 3 bases at V and 1 base at J, with 11 bases between the two ends. The CDR3 is 15 amino acids. CDR3 sequence (DNA): TGTGCCAGCAGTTTCGTGGGGGGTGGCACAGATACGCAGTATTTT. Translated: CASSFVGGGTDTQYF.

The rearrangement uses TRBV2 and TRBJ1-1; D gene unclear. This CDR3 comprises 13 residues. V was trimmed by 7 bases and J by 1 base, leaving 10 bases between them. Germline loops: CDR1 SNHLY, CDR2 FYNNEI. The CDR3 protein is CASTTYENTEAFF. As DNA, the CDR3 is TGTGCCAGCACCACGTACGAGAACACTGAAGCTTTCTTT.

V gene TRBV5-1 combines with J gene TRBJ2-7, with a weak D call TRBD2 (7 bases). The CDR3 length is 13 residues. Deletions cut 6 bases from V and 0 bases from J, with 10 bases between. From germline, CDR1 is SGHRS and CDR2 YFSETQ. As DNA, the CDR3 is TGCGCCAGCAAGGGGGGGAGCTCCTACGAGCAGTACTTC. It encodes CASKGGSSYEQYF.

This clone was observed at least ten times. This chain links TRBV9 with TRBJ2-7; 7 bases align to TRBD1. The J segment lost 3 bases and the V segment lost 1 base, leaving 4 bases of the junction unmatched. This CDR3 is built from 14 residues. Germline CDR1 reads SGDLS; CDR2 reads YYNGEE. CDR3 region: CASSVNGDSYEQYF. Written as DNA, the CDR3 is TGTGCCAGCAGCGTAAACGGGGACAGCTACGAGCAGTACTTC.

There are a few counts of this clone. This chain connects TRBV7-9 to TRBJ1-1; 9 bases are a match to TRBD1. CDR3 length equals 15 residues. The V gene's germline CDR1 is SEHNR and CDR2 FQNEAQ (reference sequence). V was clipped by 1 base and J by 1 base; unmatched bases: 1. The CDR3 DNA is TGTGCCAGCAGCTTAGGGGGACAGGGGAACACTGAAGCTTTCTTT. Translation gives CASSLGGQGNTEAFF. The full variable domain, with the rest looked up from reference TRBV7-9 and TRBJ1-1, is DTGVSQNPRHKITKRGQNVTFRCDPISEHNRLYWYRQTLGQGPEFLTYFQNEAQLEKSRLLSDRFSAERPKGSFSTLEIQRTEQGDSAMYLCASSLGGQGNTEAFFGQGTRLTVV.